The TCR beta chain described here comes from a study of cytomegalovirus exposure and HLA in healthy donors. PCR employed 60 Vbeta and 13 Jbeta primers. Generated by immunoSEQ multiplex PCR, the TCRdb table keeps only in-frame clones and is missing some. This sample has roughly 160,000 clones, with roughly 80% found just once. As concerns this clone: Its antigen is not identified.

Whole-study findings and limits: Later analysis demonstrated an association between a missense DCLRE1C variant and TCR beta V- and J-gene trimming.

The CDR3 extends over 15 amino acids. V was clipped by 2 bases and J by 6 bases; unmatched bases: 6. CDR1 is MNHEY, CDR2 SVGAGI, per germline. The sample consisted of PBMCs. The source is a male donor in good health and CMV-seronegative. The chain combines TRBV6-5 with TRBJ2-3, with 9 bases that match TRBD2. CDR3 protein: CASSYGTSCWDTQYF. The CDR3 DNA is TGTGCCAGCAGTTACGGGACTAGCTGTTGGGATACGCAGTATTTT.